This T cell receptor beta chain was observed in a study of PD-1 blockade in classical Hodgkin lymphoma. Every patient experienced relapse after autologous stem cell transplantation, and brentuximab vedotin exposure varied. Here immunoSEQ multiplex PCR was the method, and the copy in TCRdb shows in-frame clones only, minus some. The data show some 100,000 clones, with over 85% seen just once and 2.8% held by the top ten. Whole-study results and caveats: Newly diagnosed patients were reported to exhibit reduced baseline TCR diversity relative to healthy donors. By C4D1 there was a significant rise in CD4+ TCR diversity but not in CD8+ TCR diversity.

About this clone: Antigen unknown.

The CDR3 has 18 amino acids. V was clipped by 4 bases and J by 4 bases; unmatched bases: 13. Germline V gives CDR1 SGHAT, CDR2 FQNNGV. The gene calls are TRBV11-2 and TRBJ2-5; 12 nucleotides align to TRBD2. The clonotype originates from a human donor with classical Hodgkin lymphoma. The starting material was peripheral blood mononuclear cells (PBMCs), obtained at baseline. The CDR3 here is CASSSRGLAGGPRETQYF. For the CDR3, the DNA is TGTGCCAGCAGCTCGAGGGGGCTAGCGGGAGGGCCTCGAGAGACCCAGTACTTC.